This TCR beta chain emerged from a study of shared clonotypes between healthy human individuals. Study-level background: Plates per donor: three CD4 naive, three CD4 memory, two CD8 naive, one CD8 memory.

To note about this clone: The target antigen is unknown.

The method was immunoSEQ multiplex PCR; TCRdb's version includes in-frame clones alone and lacks a portion of them. The profile covers about 800,000 clones, with approximately 97% appearing a single time and 0.2% to 0.25% taken by the ten largest. General study findings and limits: Around 5.4% of naive CD4 clonotypes were common to several donors.

CDR3 length equals 16 residues. Germline assignment: CDR1 MDHEN and CDR2 SYDVKM. Trimming shortened V by 3 bases and J by 4 bases, and 17 bases separated the two germline ends. CD45RO-negative CD8 cells positively selected for CCR7 made up the naive population, which excluded terminally differentiated effector memory CD45RA+ cells. This rearrangement joins TRBV28 to TRBJ2-3, with a possible D match to TRBD1 (7 bases). Sequencing was carried out using naive CD8+ T cells sorted from blood. This sequence originates from a young man in good health. CDR3 residues: CASSFETGWGADTQYF. For the CDR3, the DNA is TGTGCCAGCAGTTTTGAGACAGGGTGGGGGGCAGATACGCAGTATTTT.